The T cell receptor beta chain under discussion was sequenced for a study of beta chain features in type 1 diabetes. Germline values: CDR1 MGHDK, CDR2 SYGVNS. V lost 5 bases, J lost 2 bases, and 8 bases stayed unmatched. This CDR3 has 16 residues. Study outcomes and limitations: Any HLA effect on TCRB rearrangement was left unresolved by small sub-analyses. The naive, central memory and Treg TCRB repertoires showed an apparent similarity that was greater among patients than among healthy donors.

The authors sorted CD4+ naive, central memory, regulatory and stem cell-like memory cells via CD45RO/CCR7/CD25/CD127/CD95/CD27. All of the isolated RNA was reverse transcribed, so expressed TCRB transcripts were sequenced. Measured with immunoSEQ multiplex PCR; TCRdb has only the in-frame clones, and not every one. The sample consists of 620,000 or so clones, 15% to 18% of them appearing once. This clone was seen a handful of times. The antigen remains undetermined. The specimen sequenced was naive CD4+ T cells from blood. The genes are TRBV25-1 and TRBJ2-3, with 9 bases matching TRBD1. The receptor comes from a man in his late teens or twenties in good health. This CDR3 reads CASSPKGTGSTDTQYF. For the CDR3, the DNA is TGTGCCAGCAGTCCTAAAGGGACAGGGTCCACAGATACGCAGTATTTT.